The entry below gives a single TCR beta chain sequence along with its context. Antigen unknown. A junction boundary mismatches the germline segment, possibly from a read error. CDR1 SGDLS and CDR2 YYNGEE come from the germline V gene. The CDR3 length is 15 residues. Method: immunoSEQ multiplex PCR; TCRdb's copy keeps in-frame clones and lacks some. The sample lists 4,000 to 5,500 clones; about 70% were seen once. The entry originates in a study of CD8 T cell repertoires and HIV-1 epitope variants. Study background: Tested: three Gag epitope families, Nef HW9 and YT9.

This TCR came from a male donor with HIV. The sample taken for sequencing was cultured CD8+ T cells derived from PBMCs. The chain recombines TRBV9 with TRBJ1-1; D is possibly TRBD1 (5 bases). The DNA for the CDR3 is TGTGCCAGCAACGTAGGCGCGGGGGTGAACACTGAAGCTTTCTTT. Translation: CASNVGAGVNTEAFF.